One T cell receptor beta chain is described in this entry. TCRdb reworked the 5' RACE reads into one entry per CDR3 protein, no DNA. Here the sample table reports around 150,000 distinct CDR3 sequences. The sample belongs to a study of monozygotic twins with inflammatory bowel disease. The TCR originated in a human donor with ulcerative colitis or Crohn's disease, or a healthy co-twin of an affected twin (not recorded which). Sequenced material: blood.

CDR3 loop: CASSEVPSGELFF. V usage is TRBV28 and J usage is TRBJ2-2; there is no DNA to check the TCRdb D call of TRBD1. This CDR3 has 13 amino acids. Germline CDR1 MDHEN, CDR2 SYDVKM.